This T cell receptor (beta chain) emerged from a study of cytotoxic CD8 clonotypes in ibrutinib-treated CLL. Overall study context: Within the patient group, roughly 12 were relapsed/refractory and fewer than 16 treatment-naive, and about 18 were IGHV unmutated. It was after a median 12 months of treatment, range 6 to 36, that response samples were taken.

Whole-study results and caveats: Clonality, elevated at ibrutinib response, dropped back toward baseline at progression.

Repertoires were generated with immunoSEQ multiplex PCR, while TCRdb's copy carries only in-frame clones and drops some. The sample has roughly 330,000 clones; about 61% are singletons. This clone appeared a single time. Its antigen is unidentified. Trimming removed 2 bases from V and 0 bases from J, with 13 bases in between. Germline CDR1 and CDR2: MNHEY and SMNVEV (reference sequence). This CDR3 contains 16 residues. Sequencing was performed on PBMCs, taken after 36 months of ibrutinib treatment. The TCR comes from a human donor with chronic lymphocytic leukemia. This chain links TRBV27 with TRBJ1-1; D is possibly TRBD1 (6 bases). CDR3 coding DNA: TGTGCCAGCAGTTTAGGGCAGGGGATAATGAACACTGAAGCTTTCTTT. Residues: CASSLGQGIMNTEAFF.